This T cell receptor beta chain was captured in a study of metastatic and nonmetastatic thyroid tumors. This clone has ten or more counts. A read error may be the cause here, since a much bigger clone is one base away. In the same sample, other DNA sequences code for this CDR3. Prior to thyroid surgery, none of the patients had received any treatment. The CDR3 length is 15 residues. From the PCR reads, TCRdb re-called clones with MiXCR. The sample contains 10,000 to 15,000 clones, 31% of which appear only once. The origin of this receptor is a male donor with papillary thyroid cancer or a benign thyroid nodule (not recorded which). Some clones in this sample may be carry-over from other donors' samples. Sequencing input: tumor tissue. V usage is TRBV12-3 or TRBV12-4 and J usage is TRBJ2-1; 9 positions match TRBD2. The CDR3 region is CTSSWKRGVYNEQFF. DNA for the CDR3: TGTACCAGCAGTTGGAAGCGGGGGGTCTACAATGAGCAGTTCTTC.